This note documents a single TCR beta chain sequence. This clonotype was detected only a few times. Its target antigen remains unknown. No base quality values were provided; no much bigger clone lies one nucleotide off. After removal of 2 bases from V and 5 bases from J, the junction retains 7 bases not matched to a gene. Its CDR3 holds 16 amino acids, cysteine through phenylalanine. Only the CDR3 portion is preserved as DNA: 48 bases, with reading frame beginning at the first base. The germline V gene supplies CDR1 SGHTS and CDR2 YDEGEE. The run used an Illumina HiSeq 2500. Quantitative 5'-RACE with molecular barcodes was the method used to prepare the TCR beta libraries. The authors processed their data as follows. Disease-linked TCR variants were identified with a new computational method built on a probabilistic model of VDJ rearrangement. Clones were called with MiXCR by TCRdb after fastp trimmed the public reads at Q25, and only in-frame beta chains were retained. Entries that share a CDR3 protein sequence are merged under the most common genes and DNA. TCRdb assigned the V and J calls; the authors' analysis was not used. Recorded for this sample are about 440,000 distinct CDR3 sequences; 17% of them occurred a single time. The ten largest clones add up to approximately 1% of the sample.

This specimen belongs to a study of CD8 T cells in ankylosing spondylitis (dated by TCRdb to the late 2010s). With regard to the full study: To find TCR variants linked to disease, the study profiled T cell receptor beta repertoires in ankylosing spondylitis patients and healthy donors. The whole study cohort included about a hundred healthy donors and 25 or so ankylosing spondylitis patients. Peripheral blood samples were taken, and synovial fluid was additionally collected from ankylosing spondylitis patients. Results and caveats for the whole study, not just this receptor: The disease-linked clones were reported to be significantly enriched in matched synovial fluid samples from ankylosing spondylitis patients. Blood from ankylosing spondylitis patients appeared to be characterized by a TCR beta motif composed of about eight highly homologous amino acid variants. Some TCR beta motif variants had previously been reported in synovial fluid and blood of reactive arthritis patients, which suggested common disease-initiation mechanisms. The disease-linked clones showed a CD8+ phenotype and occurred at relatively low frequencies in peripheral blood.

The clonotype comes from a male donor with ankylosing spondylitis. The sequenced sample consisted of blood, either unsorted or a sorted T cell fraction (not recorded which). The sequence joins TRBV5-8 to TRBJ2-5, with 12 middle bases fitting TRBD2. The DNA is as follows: TGTGCCAGCAGCTTTTCACTAGCGGGAGGACCGGAGACCCAGTACTTC. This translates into CASSFSLAGGPETQYF.